A single sample gave rise to the 18 T cell receptor beta chains below, sequenced in a study of technical replicates of blood from several donors. Measured with immunoSEQ multiplex PCR; TCRdb has only the in-frame clones, and not every one. Of roughly 90,000 clones in the sample, 96% were seen once. The specimen sequenced was T cells isolated from PBMCs. All receptors come from a human donor in good health.

This sequence joins TRBV7-3 and TRBJ1-1; D uncertain. This CDR3 contains 13 residues. CDR1 is SGHTA, CDR2 FQGTGA, per germline. V gave up 6 bases and J gave up 3 bases, with 11 bases separating them. The CDR3 DNA sequence: TGTGCCAGCAGAGGAACAGTCTACACTGAAGCTTTCTTT. Translated, it gives CASRGTVYTEAFF.

The J gene is TRBJ2-3, the V gene TRBV29-1; 8 nucleotides agree with TRBD2. V was clipped by 5 bases and J by 6 bases; unmatched bases: 4. Germline CDR1 reads SQVTM; CDR2 reads ANQGSEA. This CDR3 has 12 residues. The CDR3: CSVPSGSDTQYF. Written as DNA, the CDR3 is TGCAGCGTTCCCAGCGGGAGTGATACGCAGTATTTT.

The chain is built from TRBV19 and TRBJ2-3; the match to TRBD1 covers 8 bases. From germline, CDR1 is LNHDA and CDR2 SQIVND (reference sequence). This CDR3 spans 15 amino acids. V trimming: 7 bases; J trimming: 5 bases; junction bases outside the gene matches: 11. The CDR3 nucleotides read TGTGCCAGTACCCTGGCGGGACAGGTGGGAGATACGCAGTATTTT. Protein product: CASTLAGQVGDTQYF.

The rearrangement links TRBV7-3 to TRBJ2-3; D remains ambiguous. The ends were cut back, 1 base at V and 4 bases at J, with 6 bases in the middle. Germline V gene lookup returns CDR1 SGHTA and CDR2 FQGTGA. This CDR3 has 13 residues. CDR3 residues: CASSLKRSDTQYF. The CDR3 bases are TGTGCCAGCAGCTTAAAGCGATCAGATACGCAGTATTTT.

This chain links TRBV6-5 with TRBJ2-5; D not resolved. Germline values: CDR1 MNHEY, CDR2 SVGAGI. This CDR3 comprises 13 residues. Trimming left V 0 bases short and J 5 bases short, with 7 bases between. The DNA for the CDR3 is TGTGCCAGCAGTTACTCGAACGGGGAGACCCAGTACTTC. The encoded protein is CASSYSNGETQYF.

The chain recombines TRBV9 with TRBJ2-2; TRBD2 agrees at 8 bases. Germline-derived CDR1 and CDR2 are SGDLS and YYNGEE. The CDR3 has 16 residues. V dropped 0 bases and J dropped 7; count of bases not matched to a gene: 8. In nucleotides, the CDR3 is TGTGCCAGCAGCGTAGGCGGGAGGAGGGGTAGCGGGGAGCTGTTTTTT. Translated, it gives CASSVGGRRGSGELFF.

This rearrangement joins TRBV6-5 to TRBJ1-5; D remains unclear. The V end was cut by 2 bases, the J end by 11 bases, with 13 bases between. The germline V gene encodes CDR1 MNHEY and CDR2 SVGAGI. The CDR3 totals 13 residues. The CDR3 loop reads CASSYGRESTQHF. For the CDR3, the DNA is TGTGCCAGCAGTTACGGACGGGAAAGTACCCAGCATTTT.

The chain uses TRBV10-3 and TRBJ1-5, with D hard to call. CDR1 and CDR2 (germline): ENHRY, SYGVKD. This CDR3 is built from 14 residues. V lost 2 bases and J 5 bases, leaving 10 bases between the germline ends. The chain's CDR3 is CAISEGDFDQPQHF. CDR3 DNA sequence: TGTGCCATCAGTGAGGGAGATTTCGATCAGCCCCAGCATTTT.

The rearrangement links TRBV28 to TRBJ1-1, with 11 nucleotides matching TRBD1. Germline CDR1 MDHEN, CDR2 SYDVKM. V was clipped by 4 bases and J by 11 bases; unmatched bases: 9. The CDR3 is 14 residues long. CDR3: CASSWTGTGGEAFF. CDR3 sequence (DNA): TGTGCCAGCAGTTGGACGGGGACAGGGGGAGAGGCTTTCTTT.

The count of this clone is one. The V call is TRBV27, the J call TRBJ2-7, with D uncertain. Trimming took 2 bases from V and 7 from J, leaving 12 bases between them. The CDR3 runs 13 residues. Per germline, CDR1 MNHEY and CDR2 SMNVEV (reference sequence). CDR3 sequence (DNA): TGTGCCAGCAGTTTACCTGCCTCGAGAGAGCAGTACTTC. Its translation: CASSLPASREQYF.

The chain joins TRBV18 to TRBJ2-7, with D hard to call. The CDR3 contains 13 residues. Trimming left V 0 bases short and J 4 bases short, with 7 bases between. Germline-derived CDR1 and CDR2 are KGHSH and LQKENI. CDR3 sequence reads: CASSPPQEYEQYF. CDR3 bases: TGTGCCAGCTCACCACCGCAGGAATACGAGCAGTACTTC.

The chain has TRBV30 and TRBJ1-3, with D maybe TRBD1 (5 bases). The germline V gene has CDR1 GTSNPN and CDR2 SVGIG (reference sequence). The CDR3 extends over 16 amino acids. The ends were cut back, 3 bases at V and 2 bases at J, with 17 bases in the middle. CDR3 nucleotide sequence: TGTGCCTGGAGCCAAGGCAGGGTATTAACTGGAAACACCATATATTTT. It encodes CAWSQGRVLTGNTIYF.

J is TRBJ2-5 and V is TRBV18; perhaps TRBD1 as D (6 bases). The CDR3 runs to 16 residues. CDR1 is KGHSH, CDR2 LQKENI, per germline. Trimming took 2 bases from V and 5 from J, leaving 18 bases between them. CDR3 sequence: CASSPEQGLFWETQYF. The CDR3 nucleotides are TGTGCCAGCTCACCAGAACAGGGCTTGTTTTGGGAGACCCAGTACTTC. Full variable domain (missing parts from reference TRBV18 and TRBJ2-5): NAGVMQNPRHLVRRRGQEARLRCSPMKGHSHVYWYRQLPEEGLKFMVYLQKENIIDESGMPKERFSAEFPKEGPSILRIQQVVRGDSAAYFCASSPEQGLFWETQYFGPGTRLLVL.

The chain joins TRBV30 to TRBJ2-7, with TRBD2 matching over 8 bases. Losses at the gene ends were 5 bases for V and 3 bases for J; bases not matched to a gene: 12. This CDR3 has 15 residues. Per the germline V gene, CDR1 is GTSNPN and CDR2 is SVGIG (reference sequence). CDR3 DNA: TGTGCCTGGGGTACCAGCGGGAGAGACTTCTACGAGCAGTACTTC. Its protein product is CAWGTSGRDFYEQYF.

This sequence joins TRBV27 and TRBJ2-5; 8 positions match TRBD1. CDR3 length equals 12 residues. Trimming took 4 bases from V and 7 from J; bases not matched to a gene: 2. Germline V gene data show CDR1 as MNHEY and CDR2 as SMNVEV (reference sequence). CDR3 sequence reads: CASSSQGATQYF. Here the CDR3 DNA reads TGTGCCAGCAGTTCCCAGGGGGCGACCCAGTACTTC.

The V call is TRBV7-9, the J call TRBJ1-2; maybe TRBD1 (5 bases). V was pared by 4 bases and J by 5 bases, with 8 bases between. The CDR3 length is 12 residues. Germline-derived CDR1 and CDR2 are SEHNR and FQNEAQ (reference sequence). The CDR3 here is CASSYDSYGYTF. In DNA form, the CDR3 reads TGTGCCAGCAGCTATGACAGTTATGGCTACACCTTC. The whole variable domain, filled in from reference TRBV7-9 and TRBJ1-2, reads DTGVSQNPRHKITKRGQNVTFRCDPISEHNRLYWYRQTLGQGPEFLTYFQNEAQLEKSRLLSDRFSAERPKGSFSTLEIQRTEQGDSAMYLCASSYDSYGYTFGSGTRLTVV.

The chain is built from TRBV29-1 and TRBJ1-5; 7 nucleotides align to TRBD1. The CDR3 has 13 residues. Germline loops: CDR1 SQVTM, CDR2 ANQGSEA. V lost 6 bases and J lost 5; bases outside the gene matches: 7. The CDR3 loop reads CSVGQSSDQPQHF. The CDR3 nucleotides read TGCAGCGTGGGACAGTCCTCTGATCAGCCCCAGCATTTT.

The V and J genes are TRBV6-6 and TRBJ2-5; perhaps TRBD2 as D (5 bases). The DNA end is a closer match to TRBJ2-7, so the J assignment may be wrong. The germline V gene has CDR1 MNHNY and CDR2 SVGAGI (reference sequence). This CDR3 is 12 amino acids long. CDR3 amino acids: CASREDLNEQYF. In DNA, the CDR3 is TGTGCCAGCAGGGAGGATCTTAACGAGCAGTACTTC.